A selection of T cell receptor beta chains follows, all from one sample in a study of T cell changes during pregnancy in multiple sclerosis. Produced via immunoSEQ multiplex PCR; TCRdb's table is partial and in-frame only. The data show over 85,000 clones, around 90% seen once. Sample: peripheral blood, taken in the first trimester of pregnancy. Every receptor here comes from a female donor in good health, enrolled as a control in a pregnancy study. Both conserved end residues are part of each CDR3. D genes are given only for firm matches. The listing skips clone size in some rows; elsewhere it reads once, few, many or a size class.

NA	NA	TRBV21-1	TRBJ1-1	CASRILGSRGTEAFF	TGTGCCAGCAGGATCTTGGGGAGTCGGGGAACTGAAGCTTTCTTT
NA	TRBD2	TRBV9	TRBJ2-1	CASSVSGGNRDEQFF	TGTGCCAGCAGCGTTAGCGGGGGAAACCGGGATGAGCAGTTCTTC
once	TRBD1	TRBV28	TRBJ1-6	CATRGTGGGSPLHF	TGTGCCACCAGGGGGACCGGGGGGGGTTCACCCCTCCACTTT
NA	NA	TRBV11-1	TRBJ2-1	CASSLGVGRDPNEQFF	TGTGCCAGCAGCTTAGGGGTTGGGCGGGATCCCAATGAGCAGTTCTTC
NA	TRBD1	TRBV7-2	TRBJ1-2	CASSIGQGDGYTF	TGTGCCAGCAGCATCGGACAGGGAGATGGCTACACCTTC
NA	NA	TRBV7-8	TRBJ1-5	CASSATGVNQPQHF	TGTGCCAGCAGCGCTACCGGGGTCAATCAGCCCCAGCATTTT
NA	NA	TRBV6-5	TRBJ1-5	CASSSDSYQPQHF	TGTGCCAGCAGTTCGGACAGCTATCAGCCCCAGCATTTT
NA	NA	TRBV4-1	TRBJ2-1	CASSQEKTYVYNEQFF	TGCGCCAGCAGCCAAGAAAAAACTTATGTCTACAATGAGCAGTTCTTC
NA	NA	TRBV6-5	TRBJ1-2	CASSLDSYGYTF	TGTGCCAGCAGCTTAGACAGCTATGGCTACACCTTC
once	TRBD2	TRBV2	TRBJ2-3	CASSESQTSGGPTDTQYF	TGTGCCAGCAGTGAGTCACAAACTAGCGGGGGGCCCACAGATACGCAGTATTTT
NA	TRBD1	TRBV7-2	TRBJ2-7	CASRDRASYEQYF	TGTGCCAGCAGGGACAGGGCTTCCTACGAGCAGTACTTC
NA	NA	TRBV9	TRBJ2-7	CASSAGNYEQYF	TGTGCCAGCAGCGCGGGAAACTACGAGCAGTACTTC
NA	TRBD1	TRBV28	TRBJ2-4	CASSPRDRGPYF	TGTGCCAGCAGTCCGAGGGACAGGGGGCCCTACTTC
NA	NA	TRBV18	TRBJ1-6	CASSPESSPLHF	TGTGCCAGCTCACCAGAGTCTTCACCCCTCCACTTT
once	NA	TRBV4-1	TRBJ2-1	CASGQDRRGQFF	TGCGCCAGCGGTCAAGACAGGCGGGGCCAATTCTTC